This T cell receptor beta chain came from a study of blood T cell repertoires in COVID-19 (dated by TCRdb to the early 2020s). A note on the overall study: Collaborator samples came from the United States, Italy and Spain and covered acute and convalescent phases of COVID-19. Where available, HLA class I and class II types were taken from metadata supplied by the sample provider and were not determined by assay-based typing. Samples were obtained from the ongoing ImmuneRACE study (first 160 participants) and from 1,254 subjects provided by 6 global collaborators. Subjects who had been exposed to COVID-19, were actively infected with it, or had recovered from it provided the deeply sampled blood TCRbeta repertoires that made up the dataset. The repertoires were released in a freely available public database meant as a resource for research on the immune response to SARS-CoV-2. A de-identified subject ID, COVID-19 status, age in years and sex were almost always included in the sample metadata. The material from the prospective study consisted of cDNA or gDNA derived from T cells, B-cell-depleted T cells, or PBMCs. General study outcomes and caveats: The quantity of clinical and demographic metadata differed by source and by participant and was supplied without curation.

The immunoSEQ Assay, a bias-controlled multiplex PCR, was used to amplify TCRbeta CDR3 regions from genomic DNA. Concerning the study's data processing: The number of nucleated cells in each sample was estimated from the amplification of reference gene primers within the assay. To quantify the absolute abundance of each unique TCRbeta CDR3 rearrangement, sequence reads were collapsed and filtered. For each sample, productive Simpson clonality was calculated as the square root of Simpson's diversity index over productive rearrangements. The immuneACCESS repertoire file appears here via TCRdb, limited to in-frame rearrangements. These files lack a portion of the clones; in checked studies, under half of the deficit traces to unresolved V genes, and the cause of the others is not known. V and J calls and clone size are those listed in that table; D and trimming were worked out from the DNA. The sample includes about 69,000 clones, with roughly 73% observed a single time. The ten largest account for approximately 45% of the sample.

The CDR3 covers 15 residues, taking in both the cysteine and the phenylalanine. The DNA shown is the 45-base CDR3, in frame from base 1. At the junction V is shortened by 2 bases and J by 3 bases; bases outside the gene matches: 4. From the germline V gene (reference sequence), CDR1 is MNHNY and CDR2 is SVGAGI. Collaborating institutions collected whole blood in K2EDTA tubes following their own protocols. For TCRbeta analysis, collaborators shipped samples in one of three forms: frozen whole blood, isolated PBMCs, or DNA extracted from either of those sample types. Turning to this clone: No antigen is known for it. It has no much larger one-base neighbor in the sample; base qualities were not kept.

Specimen: peripheral blood. The V gene is TRBV6-6 and the J gene is TRBJ1-5, with 7 bases in between that match TRBD1. The source of this sequence is a human donor in a cohort sampled during active COVID-19. The DNA sequence follows: TGTGCCAGCAGTTACCGGACAGGCGACAATCAGCCCCAGCATTTT. It encodes CASSYRTGDNQPQHF.